The 18 T cell receptor beta chains given below trace back to one sample, sequenced in a study of T cell repertoires in cytomegalovirus infection. Antigen specificity for these receptors is unknown. TCRdb passed the reads through MiXCR, listing each CDR3 protein once. The data hold about 920,000 distinct CDR3 sequences, with approximately 31% observed a single time. This sample comprised cultured CD8+ T cells from PBMCs, obtained from culture after CMV antigen stimulation. The receptors come from a human donor in good health (CMV status not recorded). Some clones in this sample may be carry-over from other donors' samples.

The sample holds many counts of this clonotype. The V and J genes are TRBV7-2 and TRBJ1-1, with a tentative D call TRBD1 (6 bases). The V end lost 4 bases, the J end lost 11 bases, and 14 bases lay between the germline ends. CDR1 is SGHTA and CDR2 is FQGNSA in the germline V gene. The CDR3 is made up of 12 amino acids. CDR3 region: CASSSGQKEAFF. DNA for the CDR3: TGTGCCAGCAGCTCGGGACAAAAGGAGGCTTTCTTT.

V is TRBV10-3 and J is TRBJ1-6; D unclear. V gave up 0 bases and J gave up 7 bases, with 10 bases separating them. Germline V gives CDR1 ENHRY, CDR2 SYGVKD. This CDR3 spans 15 amino acids. The CDR3 reads CAISESAATNSPLHF. In DNA, the CDR3 is TGTGCCATCAGTGAGTCGGCAGCCACAAATTCACCCCTCCACTTT.

The chain recombines TRBV15 with TRBJ2-2; 7 bases match TRBD2. The V segment lost 4 bases and the J segment 0 bases; nucleotides outside the gene matches: 5. This CDR3 has 16 amino acids. The V gene's germline CDR1 is LNHNV and CDR2 YYDKDF (reference sequence). Here the CDR3 reads CATSKRGRTNTGELFF. DNA for the CDR3: TGTGCCACCAGCAAGCGGGGACGGACGAACACCGGGGAGCTGTTTTTT.

Remarks on this clonotype: One end of the junction fails to match germline, which may point to a read error. The genes are TRBV9 and TRBJ1-2, with D unclear. This CDR3 has 13 amino acids. Germline CDR1 SGDLS, CDR2 YYNGEE. Here the CDR3 DNA reads TGTGCCAGCAGCGTAGAGGGCGAGGGTTTAACCTTTTTC. Amino acids: CASSVEGEGLTFF.

The gene calls are TRBV2 and TRBJ1-5; the D gene is possibly TRBD1 (5 bases). Trimming took off 8 bases at V and 4 bases at J, with 12 bases between the two ends. From germline, CDR1 is SNHLY and CDR2 FYNNEI. This CDR3 comprises 13 residues. The CDR3 bases are TGTGCCAGCCGGCCTGGGGGTAATCAGCCCCAGCATTTT. Encoded protein: CASRPGGNQPQHF.

This clonotype showed up just a few times. This chain links TRBV27 with TRBJ2-7, with D tentatively TRBD1 (6 bases). Germline V gene lookup returns CDR1 MNHEY and CDR2 SMNVEV (reference sequence). V gave up 4 bases and J gave up 1 base, with 14 bases separating them. This CDR3 region has 15 residues. The CDR3 loop reads CASSWAWTESYEQYF. CDR3 sequence (DNA): TGTGCCAGCAGTTGGGCGTGGACAGAGTCCTACGAGCAGTACTTC.

The rearrangement links TRBV27 to TRBJ1-1; D gene uncertain. Germline V lookup: CDR1 MNHEY, CDR2 SMNVEV (reference sequence). This CDR3 has 12 amino acids. Trimming pared 7 bases from V and 8 bases from J, leaving 14 bases between. The CDR3 nucleotides are TGTGCCAGCATCTACCCCGGGAGAGAAGCTTTCTTT. It is translated as CASIYPGREAFF.

The chain links TRBV12-3 or TRBV12-4 to TRBJ1-4; D unclear. The CDR3 totals 15 residues. Trimming removed 3 bases from V and 3 bases from J, with 11 bases in between. DNA of the CDR3: TGTGCCAGCAGTTTTATATCGGGCTCTAATGAAAAACTGTTTTTT. Translated: CASSFISGSNEKLFF.

J is TRBJ2-6 and V is TRBV10-3; TRBD1 matches 9 bases. Germline CDR1 reads ENHRY; CDR2 reads SYGVKD. This CDR3 has 19 amino acids. V lost 6 bases, J lost 1 base, and 13 bases stayed unmatched. The CDR3 region is CAIRTTGTGSRSGANVLTF. The CDR3 DNA reads TGTGCCATCAGGACTACCGGGACAGGGAGTAGGTCTGGGGCCAACGTCCTGACTTTC.

About this clonotype: A much larger clone is a single base away; this may be a read error. V usage is TRBV7-6 and J usage is TRBJ1-6, with no clear D. Germline V CDR1 and CDR2: SGHVS, FNYEAQ. There are 15 residues in the CDR3. The CDR3 loop is CVSSLRPDYNSPLHF. CDR3 in DNA: TGTGTCAGCAGCTTAAGGCCGGACTATAATTCACCCCTCCACTTT.

This clonotype was counted a few times. This chain links TRBV24-1 with TRBJ2-7; D unclear. Germline V gene data show CDR1 as KGHDR and CDR2 as SFDVKD. V lost 3 bases and J lost 1, with 9 bases in between. The CDR3 covers 14 residues. The CDR3 protein is CATSDGDGSYEQYF. The CDR3 coding sequence is TGTGCCACCAGTGATGGAGACGGATCCTACGAGCAGTACTTC.

This clonotype appeared many times. The chain combines TRBV7-8 with TRBJ2-7; 7 nucleotides line up with TRBD2. V lost 2 bases, J lost 0 bases, and 4 bases stayed unmatched. The CDR3 extends over 15 amino acids. The germline V gene encodes CDR1 SGHVS and CDR2 FQNEAQ. The CDR3 sequence is CASSLKAGSSYEQYV. The DNA of the CDR3 is TGTGCCAGCAGCTTAAAAGCGGGGAGCTCCTACGAGCAGTACGTC.

J is TRBJ2-3 and V is TRBV29-1; 11 positions match TRBD1. The germline V gene encodes CDR1 SQVTM and CDR2 ANQGSEA. The CDR3 has 15 residues. V shed 4 bases, J shed 2 bases, and the junction held 5 bases outside the gene matches. This chain's CDR3 is CSVAGTGGLTDTQYF. The CDR3 bases are TGCAGCGTTGCCGGGACAGGGGGACTCACAGATACGCAGTATTTT.

This clonotype was observed a handful of times. The gene calls are TRBV12-3 or TRBV12-4 and TRBJ1-6, with 7 nucleotides matching TRBD1. This CDR3 comprises 15 residues. V lost 5 bases and J lost 7; bases outside the gene matches: 8. The CDR3 is CASSPRQGPNSPLHF. CDR3 in DNA: TGTGCCAGCAGTCCGCGACAGGGCCCCAATTCACCCCTCCACTTT.

In this sample, this clonotype turned up a few times. The chain carries TRBV27 and TRBJ1-1; D is uncertain. Germline CDR1 MNHEY, CDR2 SMNVEV (reference sequence). V lost 1 base to trimming and J lost 1 base, with 10 bases between them. This CDR3 has 15 amino acids. For the CDR3, the DNA is TGTGCCAGCAGTTTATTAAGGTTGCCGAACACTGAAGCTTTCTTT. Encoded protein: CASSLLRLPNTEAFF.

The CDR3 sequence: CASRLSGDASETQYF. DNA of the CDR3: TGTGCCAGCAGACTTAGCGGGGACGCGTCTGAGACCCAGTACTTC. This chain connects TRBV7-9 to TRBJ2-5; 8 bases agree with TRBD2. CDR3 size: 15 residues. The germline V gene encodes CDR1 SEHNR and CDR2 FQNEAQ (reference sequence). Trimming at V came to 6 bases and at J to 5 bases, leaving 11 bases not matched to a gene.

This clonotype was counted a few times. J is TRBJ1-2 and V is TRBV6-2 or TRBV6-3; possible D gene TRBD1, 5 bases. Deletions cut 2 bases from V and 3 bases from J, with 7 bases between. Germline V gene sequence: CDR1 MNHEY, CDR2 SVGEGT. This CDR3 is built from 13 residues. Here the CDR3 DNA reads TGTGCCAGCAGTTACCCAGGGTACTATGGCTACACCTTC. Protein sequence: CASSYPGYYGYTF.

In this sample, this clonotype turned up many times. This chain links TRBV11-3 with TRBJ2-1, with 9 positions matching TRBD2. V lost 4 bases and J lost 4; bases outside the gene matches: 2. Germline V gives CDR1 SGHNT, CDR2 YENEEA. The CDR3 runs 14 residues. The CDR3 loop is CASSSLAGYNEQFF. The CDR3 DNA sequence: TGTGCCAGCAGCTCACTAGCGGGTTACAATGAGCAGTTCTTC.